Listed here are 22 T cell receptor beta chains from one sample, sequenced in a study of response to subunit inactivated influenza vaccine. TCRdb itself ran the RT-PCR reads through MiXCR, one entry per CDR3 protein. Of fewer than 650,000 distinct CDR3 sequences listed, over 10% are singletons. Sequencing was performed on PBMCs from blood, taken about 40 days after vaccination. The receptors derive from a man aged 50 to 60 who received an inactivated influenza vaccine.

This clonotype came up a few times. The J gene is TRBJ2-1, the V gene TRBV12-3 or TRBV12-4, with 13 bases lining up with TRBD2. The CDR3 has 17 residues. The V segment lost 6 bases and the J segment 7 bases; nucleotides outside the gene matches: 12. Here the CDR3 reads CASRHQSGTSGINEQFF. CDR3 DNA: TGTGCCAGCAGACACCAATCCGGGACTAGCGGGATAAATGAGCAGTTCTTC.

A few counts support this clonotype. The genes are TRBV20-1 and TRBJ2-7; TRBD2 might be the D (5 bases). V was cut by 3 bases and J by 5 bases, with 14 bases left in between. This CDR3 contains 13 residues. From germline, CDR1 is DFQATT and CDR2 SNEGSKA (reference sequence). The CDR3 sequence is CSASPTTRNEQYF. In nucleotides, the CDR3 is TGCAGTGCTAGTCCCACTACTAGGAACGAGCAGTACTTC.

The gene calls are TRBV28 and TRBJ1-5; D is uncertain. Per the germline V gene, CDR1 is MDHEN and CDR2 is SYDVKM. This CDR3 region has 17 residues. Trimming removed 5 bases from V and 9 bases from J, with 26 bases in between. This CDR3 reads CASSLGRMEIPSSPQHF. The CDR3 nucleotides read TGTGCCAGCAGTCTTGGGAGGATGGAGATCCCATCATCGCCCCAGCATTTT.

This clonotype was observed a few times. This chain links TRBV4-2 with TRBJ1-1; D may be TRBD1 (5 bases). Germline V lookup: CDR1 LGHNA, CDR2 YNFKEQ. The CDR3 has 14 amino acids. Trimming removed 2 bases from V and 3 bases from J, with 10 bases in between. CDR3 amino acids: CASSQRDGYTEAFF. CDR3 bases: TGTGCCAGCAGCCAACGGGACGGTTACACTGAAGCTTTCTTT.

This clonotype has a handful of counts. The chain carries TRBV3-1 and TRBJ2-7, with D possibly called TRBD1 or TRBD2 (5 bases each). V lost 6 bases, J lost 2 bases, and 17 bases lay in between. The CDR3 loop spans 15 amino acids. Germline CDR1 LGHDT, CDR2 YNNKEL (reference sequence). The CDR3 DNA sequence: TGTGCCAGCAGACACGGGACCGATTTGGCCTACGAGCAGTACTTC. As protein: CASRHGTDLAYEQYF.

This clonotype was observed at least ten times. The chain joins TRBV20-1 to TRBJ2-3; no clear D gene. This CDR3 contains 13 residues. The germline V gene encodes CDR1 DFQATT and CDR2 SNEGSKA (reference sequence). Trimming shortened V by 4 bases and J by 2 bases, and 10 bases separated the two germline ends. CDR3 sequence: CSANTPSTDTQYF. The CDR3 bases are TGCAGTGCTAACACCCCTTCCACAGATACGCAGTATTTT.

The CDR3 spells CASSANRDQPQHF. DNA of the CDR3: TGTGCCAGCAGCGCGAACAGAGATCAGCCCCAGCATTTT. The V and J genes are TRBV7-2 and TRBJ1-5, with D unresolved. Trimming cost V 5 bases and J 5 bases, with 10 bases left between them. The length of the CDR3 is 13 residues. The germline V gene encodes CDR1 SGHTA and CDR2 FQGNSA.

This clonotype was seen a handful of times. The V call is TRBV10-3, the J call TRBJ1-6, with D unclear. The CDR3 has 16 amino acids. Germline-derived CDR1 and CDR2 are ENHRY and SYGVKD. Trimming took 2 bases from V and 8 from J, leaving 16 bases between them. CDR3 sequence: CAISEKGVGFDSPLHF. The CDR3 region has the DNA TGTGCCATCAGTGAGAAAGGTGTAGGGTTCGATTCACCCCTCCACTTT.

This clonotype was detected many times. At one of its ends the junction is not consistent with the germline gene, which may arise from a read error. V and J are TRBV7-7 and TRBJ2-2, with D perhaps being TRBD1 or TRBD2 (5 bases each). This CDR3 comprises 15 residues. The germline CDR1 and CDR2 sequences are SSHAT and FNYEAQ (reference sequence). In DNA form, the CDR3 reads TGTGCTAGCAGCTTAGGAGGACAAAACACCGGGGAGCTGTTTTTT. As protein: CASSLGGQNTGELFF. The full variable domain, completed using reference TRBV7-7 and TRBJ2-2, is GAGVSQSPRYKVTKRGQDVTLRCDPISSHATLYWYQQALGQGPEFLTYFNYEAQPDKSGLPSDRFSAERPEGSISTLTIQRTEQRDSAMYRCASSLGGQNTGELFFGEGSRLTVL.

In its sample, this clonotype was seen a few times. V and J are TRBV14 and TRBJ1-2; D is perhaps TRBD1 (6 bases). The CDR3 spans 14 residues. Trimming took off 4 bases at V and 4 bases at J, with 13 bases between the two ends. Germline lookup yields CDR1 SGHDN and CDR2 FVKESK. The CDR3 nucleotides read TGTGCCAGCAGCCGGACAGAACATAGCTATGGCTACACCTTC. It translates to CASSRTEHSYGYTF. The full variable domain, with the rest looked up from reference TRBV14 and TRBJ1-2, is EAGVTQFPSHSVIEKGQTVTLRCDPISGHDNLYWYRRVMGKEIKFLLHFVKESKQDESGMPNNRFLAERTGGTYSTLKVQPAELEDSGVYFCASSRTEHSYGYTFGSGTRLTVV.

This clonotype has just a few counts. The chain uses TRBV5-1 and TRBJ2-5, with TRBD2 identical over 8 bases. The length of the CDR3 is 15 residues. The germline gives CDR1 SGHRS, CDR2 YFSETQ. After removal of 2 bases from V and 6 bases from J, the junction contained 9 bases not matched to a gene. In DNA form, the CDR3 reads TGCGCCAGCAGCTTAAACGGGGGGGCGCCCAAGACCCAGTACTTC. This codes for CASSLNGGAPKTQYF.

This chain joins TRBV20-1 and TRBJ1-5; 8 bases line up with TRBD1. Germline assignment: CDR1 DFQATT and CDR2 SNEGSKA (reference sequence). CDR3 length: 16 residues. With 3 bases clipped from V and 6 bases from J, the junction kept 13 bases outside the gene matches. The CDR3 sequence is CSASAGGARTSQPQHF. The CDR3 bases are TGCAGTGCTAGTGCAGGGGGCGCCCGGACGAGTCAGCCCCAGCATTTT.

The V and J genes are TRBV28 and TRBJ2-3; 10 bases align to TRBD2. The CDR3 is 17 amino acids. The V segment lost 6 bases and the J segment 4 bases; nucleotides outside the gene matches: 13. Germline V gene data show CDR1 as MDHEN and CDR2 as SYDVKM. The CDR3 region has the DNA TGTGCCAGCAGCTCGGGGCGGGGAGCGGGAGGGGCAGATACGCAGTATTTT. The encoded protein is CASSSGRGAGGADTQYF.

This clonotype was recorded many times. The chain employs TRBV28 and TRBJ2-1; 7 bases map to TRBD2. The CDR3 is 17 residues long. The V gene end was trimmed by 2 bases and the J gene end by 0 bases; junction bases not matched to a gene: 7. Germline V gives CDR1 MDHEN, CDR2 SYDVKM. The CDR3 here is CASSLGQRGSSYNEQFF. The CDR3 region has the DNA TGTGCCAGCAGTTTAGGTCAGCGCGGGAGCTCCTACAATGAGCAGTTCTTC.

The chain has TRBV7-8 and TRBJ1-4; a weak D match, TRBD1 (6 bases). The germline V gene encodes CDR1 SGHVS and CDR2 FQNEAQ. This CDR3 contains 15 residues. V lost 1 base and J 10 bases, leaving 16 bases between the germline ends. CDR3 DNA sequence: TGTGCCAGCAGCTTAGAAGGACAGCCAAGTGGAAAACTGTTTTTT. Translating it yields CASSLEGQPSGKLFF.

The table lists this clonotype with a few counts. V usage is TRBV12-3 or TRBV12-4 and J usage is TRBJ2-7, with D possibly matching TRBD2 (5 bases). V was pared by 2 bases and J by 4 bases, with 18 bases between. This CDR3 region has 16 residues. This CDR3 is CASSLSPDFSYYEQYF. CDR3 in DNA: TGTGCCAGCAGTTTAAGTCCGGACTTCTCCTATTACGAGCAGTACTTC.

The chain carries TRBV7-2 and TRBJ2-7; D not resolved. V shed 4 bases and J shed 6 bases, with 16 bases lying between them. CDR1 is SGHTA and CDR2 is FQGNSA in the germline V gene. The CDR3 has 14 amino acids. CDR3 nucleotide sequence: TGTGCCAGCAGCTCGGCGGTCCACATCGGCGAGCAGTACTTC. Its translation is CASSSAVHIGEQYF.

The rearrangement joins TRBV5-1 to TRBJ2-1; 7 bases agree with TRBD1. CDR1 and CDR2 (germline): SGHRS, YFSETQ. The CDR3 is 16 residues long. After removal of 0 bases from V and 0 bases from J, the junction contained 3 bases not matched to a gene. The CDR3 sequence is CASSLEDRSSYNEQFF. The DNA of the CDR3 is TGCGCCAGCAGCTTGGAGGACAGGAGCTCCTACAATGAGCAGTTCTTC.

This clonotype was seen many times. The chain joins TRBV28 to TRBJ2-4, with a weak D call TRBD1 (6 bases). The V end lost 1 base, the J end lost 8 bases, and 12 bases lay between the germline ends. CDR1 is MDHEN, CDR2 SYDVKM, per germline. This CDR3 region has 14 residues. Here the CDR3 DNA reads TGTGCCAGCAGTTTATTGGGACAAGGAGACATTCAGTACTTC. This codes for CASSLLGQGDIQYF.

This clonotype was counted only a few times. The chain uses TRBV7-8 and TRBJ2-5; TRBD2 agrees at 11 bases. The CDR3 length is 17 residues. The junction had 11 bases not matched to a gene; V was cut back by 6 bases and J by 2 bases. CDR1 and CDR2 from the germline V gene are SGHVS and FQNEAQ. CDR3 sequence reads: CASRDASGRPIQETQYF. DNA of the CDR3: TGTGCCAGCAGGGATGCTAGCGGGAGGCCAATTCAAGAGACCCAGTACTTC. Variable domain in full (rest from reference TRBV7-8 and TRBJ2-5): GAGVSQSPRYKVAKRGQDVALRCDPISGHVSLFWYQQALGQGPEFLTYFQNEAQLDKSGLPSDRFFAERPEGSVSTLKIQRTQQEDSAVYLCASRDASGRPIQETQYFGPGTRLLVL.

This clonotype was recorded many times. This rearrangement joins TRBV5-1 to TRBJ2-1; D gene ambiguous. The CDR3 runs 15 residues. Germline values: CDR1 SGHRS, CDR2 YFSETQ. V was shortened by 0 bases and J by 1 base, with 8 bases between the two germline ends. In DNA form, the CDR3 reads TGCGCCAGCAGCTTGGGAGGCAAATCCTACAATGAGCAGTTCTTC. Translation gives CASSLGGKSYNEQFF.

At least ten counts were recorded for this clonotype. The rearrangement joins TRBV12-3 or TRBV12-4 to TRBJ2-3, with a tentative D call TRBD2 (6 bases). Trimming shortened V by 0 bases and J by 6 bases, and 13 bases separated the two germline ends. This CDR3 is built from 15 residues. The DNA for the CDR3 is TGTGCCAGCAGTTTAGCGGCGGGGATGGCGGATACGCAGTATTTT. The encoded protein is CASSLAAGMADTQYF.